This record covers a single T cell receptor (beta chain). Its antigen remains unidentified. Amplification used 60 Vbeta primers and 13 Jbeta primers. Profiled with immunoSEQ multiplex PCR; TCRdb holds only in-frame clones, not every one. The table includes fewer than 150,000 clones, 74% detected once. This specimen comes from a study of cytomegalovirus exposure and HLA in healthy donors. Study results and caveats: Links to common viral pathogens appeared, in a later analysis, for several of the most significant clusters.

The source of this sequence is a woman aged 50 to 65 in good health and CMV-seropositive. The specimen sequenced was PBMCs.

The CDR3 region has the DNA TGTGCCAGCAGCGTAGGACAGGGGCAGGAAAAACTGTTTTTT. Translated, it gives CASSVGQGQEKLFF. The rearrangement links TRBV9 to TRBJ1-4, with TRBD1 identical over 8 bases. The CDR3 sequence is 14 residues long. The ends lost 0 bases at V and 8 bases at J; junction bases unmatched: 3. Germline CDR1 is SGDLS and CDR2 is YYNGEE.